One and the same sample provided the 21 T cell receptor beta chains below, sequenced in a study of blood T cells in healthy people across ages. PCR was performed a second time for about 6 to 12 cycles using a sample-barcoded 5' primer and a J-beta primer mix. TCRdb redid the calling of the 5' RACE reads with MiXCR, one entry per CDR3 protein. The data contain 1.5 million or so distinct CDR3 sequences, approximately 42% of them seen just once; the ten biggest clones take up around 4%. The sequenced material came from blood. These receptors were collected from a woman under 30 in good health.

In its sample, this clonotype was seen a few times. The CDR3: CASSLGASLFYNEQFF. The CDR3 DNA is TGTGCCAGCAGCTTAGGGGCTAGCCTGTTCTACAATGAGCAGTTCTTC. This chain uses TRBV7-2 with TRBJ2-1, with D possibly being TRBD2 (5 bases). The CDR3 is 16 amino acids. V gave up 1 base and J gave up 3 bases, with 13 bases separating them. CDR1 and CDR2 from the germline V gene are SGHTA and FQGNSA.

This clonotype was counted a few times. V and J are TRBV6-1 and TRBJ2-1; 10 bases map to TRBD2. Germline V lookup: CDR1 MNHNS, CDR2 SASEGT. The CDR3 runs to 16 residues. Unmatched junction bases numbered 8, after V lost 4 bases and J lost 5 bases. The CDR3: CASSVSLAGVNNEQFF. The DNA for the CDR3 is TGTGCCAGCAGTGTTAGTCTAGCGGGGGTTAACAATGAGCAGTTCTTC.

This clonotype was counted only a few times. An end of the junction does not agree with germline; a read error may underlie this. The V and J genes are TRBV20-1 and TRBJ2-7, with 7 bases matching TRBD2. Germline-derived CDR1 and CDR2 are DFQATT and SNEGSKA (reference sequence). This CDR3 is 14 amino acids long. The CDR3 loop is CSASDLTSSYEQYF. CDR3 DNA sequence: TGCAGTGCTAGCGATCTGACTAGCTCCTATGAGCAGTACTTC.

This chain uses TRBV18 with TRBJ2-7; 12 bases agree with TRBD2. CDR1 is KGHSH, CDR2 LQKENI, per germline. The CDR3 contains 15 residues. Trimming at V came to 3 bases and at J to 7 bases, leaving 7 bases not matched to a gene. Here the CDR3 reads CASSPVTSGGGEQYF. The CDR3 nucleotides are TGTGCCAGCTCACCTGTGACTAGCGGGGGCGGGGAGCAGTACTTC.

The V gene is TRBV29-1, the J gene TRBJ1-1; possible D gene TRBD1, 6 bases. CDR1 and CDR2 from the germline V gene are SQVTM and ANQGSEA. The V end lost 6 bases, the J end lost 3 bases, and 11 bases lay between the germline ends. The CDR3 has 12 amino acids. For the CDR3, the DNA is TGCAGCGTAACCAACAGGGACACTGAAGCTTTCTTT. Its protein is CSVTNRDTEAFF.

This rearrangement joins TRBV29-1 to TRBJ1-1; D unclear. CDR3 length: 12 amino acids. Trimming removed 7 bases at V and 1 base at J, with 10 bases between. Per the germline V gene, CDR1 is SQVTM and CDR2 is ANQGSEA. The CDR3 here is CSGSGRNTEAFF. The CDR3, as DNA: TGCAGCGGATCCGGGAGGAACACTGAAGCTTTCTTT.

In this sample, this clonotype turned up a few times. The V gene is TRBV4-3, the J gene TRBJ2-7; D remains ambiguous. V was trimmed by 1 base and J by 2 bases, leaving 15 bases between them. The CDR3 runs to 16 residues. Germline V gene lookup returns CDR1 LGHNA and CDR2 YSLEER. CDR3 in DNA: TGCGCCAGCAGCCAAGCGACTTGGGGAACCACCTACGAGCAGTACTTC. Translation: CASSQATWGTTYEQYF.

In this sample, this clonotype turned up once. V usage is TRBV6-2 or TRBV6-3 and J usage is TRBJ1-5, with D maybe TRBD1 (6 bases). The CDR3 totals 18 residues. V lost 2 bases and J 0 bases, leaving 17 bases between the germline ends. Germline V lookup: CDR1 MNHEY, CDR2 SVGEGT. In nucleotides, the CDR3 is TGTGCCAGCAGTTACAGAGGACAGAGCCCTTATAGCAATCAGCCCCAGCATTTT. Amino acids: CASSYRGQSPYSNQPQHF.

The chain links TRBV27 to TRBJ2-5; D perhaps matches TRBD1 (5 bases). Gene TRBJ2-7 matches the end of the DNA better, so the J call may be wrong. Germline V gene lookup returns CDR1 MNHEY and CDR2 SMNVEV (reference sequence). This CDR3 has 13 residues. The CDR3 DNA sequence: TGTGCCAGCAGTCCAGCCTCAGGGTACGAGCAGTACTTC. Its protein product is CASSPASGYEQYF.

This chain uses TRBV29-1 with TRBJ1-4; D is unclear. The V and J ends lost 7 bases and 3 bases respectively, with 12 bases between them. Germline CDR1 SQVTM, CDR2 ANQGSEA. This CDR3 region has 13 residues. The DNA of the CDR3 is TGCAGCGCAAGGAGAGCGGCTAATGAAAAACTGTTTTTT. This encodes CSARRAANEKLFF.

This chain connects TRBV7-9 to TRBJ1-1, with TRBD1 as a possible D gene (5 bases). The CDR3 totals 13 residues. Germline assignment: CDR1 SEHNR and CDR2 FQNEAQ (reference sequence). V was cut by 10 bases and J by 2 bases, with 14 bases left in between. CDR3 in amino acids: CAIGDSLNTEAFF. CDR3 nucleotide sequence: TGTGCCATCGGCGACAGTCTAAACACTGAAGCTTTCTTT.

This clonotype was found a few times. This chain connects TRBV20-1 to TRBJ2-1, with a weak D call TRBD2 (6 bases). Germline CDR1 DFQATT, CDR2 SNEGSKA (reference sequence). CDR3 length equals 14 residues. Trimming shortened V by 0 bases and J by 12 bases, and 18 bases separated the two germline ends. As DNA, the CDR3 is TGCAGTGCTAGAGACCCGGGACTCTGGATGGTGCAGTTCTTC. This encodes CSARDPGLWMVQFF.

This clonotype was seen a handful of times. The V and J genes are TRBV11-2 and TRBJ1-2, with TRBD1 identical over 9 bases. The CDR3 totals 15 residues. Germline assignment: CDR1 SGHAT and CDR2 FQNNGV. Trimming cost V 5 bases and J 5 bases; bases outside gene matches: 9. CDR3 loop: CASSPQEGTGYGYTF. In DNA, the CDR3 is TGTGCCAGCAGCCCACAAGAAGGGACAGGGTATGGCTACACCTTC. Full variable domain (remainder filled in from reference TRBV11-2 and TRBJ1-2): EAGVAQSPRYKIIEKRQSVAFWCNPISGHATLYWYQQILGQGPKLLIQFQNNGVVDDSQLPKDRFSAERLKGVDSTLKIQPAKLEDSAVYLCASSPQEGTGYGYTFGSGTRLTVV.

The chain is built from TRBV9 and TRBJ1-6, with 8 bases aligning to TRBD1. CDR1 and CDR2 from the germline V gene are SGDLS and YYNGEE. The CDR3 totals 15 residues. The J segment lost 9 bases and the V segment lost 0 bases, leaving 5 bases of the junction unmatched. The CDR3 is CASSVGGQGGSPLHF. CDR3 coding DNA: TGTGCCAGCAGCGTAGGAGGACAGGGTGGTTCACCCCTCCACTTT.

The gene calls are TRBV20-1 and TRBJ2-3; D is unclear. The length of the CDR3 is 11 residues. Germline V gene lookup returns CDR1 DFQATT and CDR2 SNEGSKA (reference sequence). V lost 5 bases to trimming and J lost 5 bases, with 8 bases between them. The CDR3: CSARAEDTQYF. CDR3 coding DNA: TGCAGTGCTCGGGCAGAAGATACGCAGTATTTT.

This clonotype was seen a few times. CDR3 nucleotides: TGTGCCAGCAGCTTGTGGGGAGTCGACTACAATGAGCAGTTCTTC. As protein: CASSLWGVDYNEQFF. The chain recombines TRBV7-3 with TRBJ2-1; possibly TRBD2 for D (5 bases). Trimming took off 3 bases at V and 3 bases at J, with 12 bases between the two ends. In germline, CDR1 is SGHTA, CDR2 FQGTGA. This CDR3 has 15 residues.

V gene TRBV9 combines with J gene TRBJ2-3; possibly TRBD1 for D (5 bases). Germline CDR1 SGDLS, CDR2 YYNGEE. The CDR3 runs to 17 residues. The V end was cut by 0 bases, the J end by 2 bases, with 16 bases between. CDR3 coding DNA: TGTGCCAGCAGCGTAGCTGTGACAGTAGACTTCACAGATACGCAGTATTTT. This gives the protein CASSVAVTVDFTDTQYF.

The CDR3 spells CSVDIAGWTEAFF. Written as DNA, the CDR3 is TGCAGCGTTGATATTGCGGGTTGGACTGAAGCTTTCTTT. This chain connects TRBV29-1 to TRBJ1-1; D not resolved. From germline, CDR1 is SQVTM and CDR2 ANQGSEA. The CDR3 contains 13 residues. The V end was cut by 3 bases, the J end by 5 bases, with 13 bases between.

CDR3: CASSFTYPTRETQYF. CDR3 coding DNA: TGCGCCAGCAGCTTTACATACCCAACCCGGGAGACCCAGTACTTC. The rearrangement uses TRBV5-1 and TRBJ2-5; D ambiguous. The length of the CDR3 is 15 residues. Germline CDR1 and CDR2: SGHRS and YFSETQ. V was pared by 2 bases and J by 5 bases, with 16 bases between. The entire variable domain, with the rest obtained from reference TRBV5-1 and TRBJ2-5, is as follows: KAGVTQTPRYLIKTRGQQVTLSCSPISGHRSVSWYQQTPGQGLQFLFEYFSETQRNKGNFPGRFSGRQFSNSRSEMNVSTLELGDSALYLCASSFTYPTRETQYFGPGTRLLVL.

V is TRBV20-1 and J is TRBJ1-1; 7 nucleotides match TRBD1. The CDR3 consists of 15 residues. V was pared by 3 bases and J by 3 bases, with 10 bases of the junction left unmatched. The V gene's germline CDR1 is DFQATT and CDR2 SNEGSKA (reference sequence). In DNA form, the CDR3 reads TGCAGTGCTAGCCCCCCTGGACAGGTAGACACTGAAGCTTTCTTT. Its protein product is CSASPPGQVDTEAFF.

The chain has TRBV20-1 and TRBJ2-7; possibly TRBD2 for D (5 bases). CDR1 is DFQATT, CDR2 SNEGSKA, per germline (reference sequence). V was shortened by 4 bases and J by 1 base, with 11 bases between the two germline ends. The CDR3 totals 13 residues. The CDR3 spells CSAKEASSYEQYF. CDR3 DNA sequence: TGCAGTGCTAAGGAGGCTTCTTCCTACGAGCAGTACTTC.